The rows below give T cell receptor beta chains drawn from one sample of a study of early T cells in non-severe SARS-CoV-2 infection. Each CDR3 protein gets one entry after TCRdb re-called the 5' RACE reads with MiXCR. The sample has around 50,000 distinct CDR3 sequences, roughly 5.9% seen once. What was sequenced was whole blood. The receptors were gathered from an adult who was a healthcare worker with PCR-confirmed SARS-CoV-2 infection or an uninfected control (not recorded which). CDR3s include the opening cysteine and the closing phenylalanine or tryptophan. A D gene is named only where the DNA matches it firmly. Clone size is stated in some rows and not others, as once, few, many or a class when expanded.

v_call	cdr3_length	d_call	j_call	clone_size	cdr3_aa	cdr3_nt
TRBV7-6	14	TRBD1	TRBJ1-2	NA	CASSLPGQGSGYTF	TGTGCCAGCAGCTTGCCGGGACAGGGGAGCGGCTACACCTTC
TRBV20-1	14	NA	TRBJ2-1	NA	CSAREAKDYNEQFF	TGCAGTGCTAGGGAAGCGAAGGACTACAATGAGCAGTTCTTC
TRBV5-1	15	NA	TRBJ2-7	many	CASSLTGSGFYEQYF	TGCGCCAGCAGCTTGACCGGGTCCGGATTCTACGAGCAGTACTTC
TRBV12-3/TRBV12-4	14	NA	TRBJ2-2	many	CASSPLSAAGELFF	TGTGCCAGCAGCCCCCTTAGCGCGGCCGGGGAGCTGTTTTTT
TRBV12-3/TRBV12-4	15	NA	TRBJ1-1	many	CASSFSGATGTEAFF	TGTGCCAGCAGTTTTTCCGGGGCTACAGGGACTGAAGCTTTCTTT
TRBV20-1	13	NA	TRBJ1-1	many	CSALSQGWTEAFF	TGCAGTGCATTAAGCCAGGGTTGGACTGAAGCTTTCTTT
TRBV5-4	14	TRBD2	TRBJ2-5	NA	CASSVAGVRETQYF	TGTGCCAGCAGTGTAGCGGGGGTTCGGGAGACCCAGTACTTC
TRBV5-1	14	NA	TRBJ2-3	many	CASSRSHWNVGQYF	TGCGCCAGCAGCCGATCTCACTGGAACGTGGGGCAGTATTTT
TRBV30	15	NA	TRBJ2-7	NA	CAWSVRVGVGYEQYF	TGTGCCTGGAGTGTAAGGGTGGGAGTGGGCTACGAGCAGTACTTC
TRBV5-1	14	NA	TRBJ2-5	many	CASSQQSGGETQYF	TGCGCCAGCAGCCAGCAGTCAGGAGGAGAGACCCAGTACTTC
TRBV6-5	13	NA	TRBJ2-7	many	CASSYQREYEQYF	TGTGCCAGCAGTTACCAACGGGAGTACGAGCAGTACTTC
TRBV20-1	15	TRBD2	TRBJ2-4	NA	CSASGLAGGLAIQYF	TGCAGTGCTAGTGGACTAGCGGGGGGGCTTGCCATTCAGTACTTC
TRBV3-1	17	TRBD1	TRBJ2-5	medium-sized	CASSQRSTGAFQETQYF	TGTGCCAGCAGCCAAAGATCGACAGGGGCCTTCCAAGAGACCCAGTACTTC
TRBV6-2/TRBV6-3	14	NA	TRBJ1-5	NA	CASRDISRGQPQHF	TGTGCCAGCAGGGACATATCCCGCGGCCAGCCCCAGCATTTT
TRBV28	14	NA	TRBJ2-3	few	CASSARGLGDTQYF	TGTGCCAGCAGCGCCAGGGGTTTAGGAGATACGCAGTATTTT
TRBV9	18	TRBD2	TRBJ2-7	NA	CASSPRPLAGGPGYEQYF	TGTGCCAGCAGCCCCCGGCCGTTAGCGGGAGGGCCAGGGTACGAGCAGTACTTC
TRBV24-1	11	NA	TRBJ1-2	many	CATSDGYGYTF	TGTGCCACCAGTGACGGATATGGCTACACCTTC
TRBV7-9	14	NA	TRBJ1-2	few	CASSSRTDFYGYTF	TGTGCCAGCAGCTCTAGGACAGATTTCTATGGCTACACCTTC
TRBV6-4	14	TRBD1	TRBJ1-1	many	CASTEDRENTEAFF	TGTGCCAGCACAGAGGACAGGGAGAACACTGAAGCTTTCTTT
TRBV9	17	NA	TRBJ1-6	many	CASSVEARTDYNSPLHF	TGTGCCAGCAGCGTAGAGGCCAGGACAGACTATAATTCACCCCTCCACTTT
TRBV29-1	11	NA	TRBJ2-7	NA	CSGRVNNEQYF	TGCAGCGGGCGGGTTAACAACGAGCAGTACTTC
TRBV6-1	13	NA	TRBJ1-1	many	CATQGRSGTEAFF	TGTGCCACCCAGGGACGGAGCGGGACTGAAGCTTTCTTT
TRBV6-5	18	TRBD2	TRBJ2-2	many	CASSYFLAGGTYTGELFF	TGTGCCAGCAGTTACTTCCTAGCGGGGGGGACTTACACCGGGGAGCTGTTTTTT
TRBV7-2	16	NA	TRBJ2-5	many	CASSRNLAIGQETQYF	TGTGCCAGCAGCCGGAATCTAGCGATCGGCCAAGAGACCCAGTACTTC
TRBV12-5	16	NA	TRBJ2-5	many	CASGPEGWGIEETQYF	TGTGCTAGTGGTCCCGAAGGGTGGGGGATCGAAGAGACCCAGTACTTC
TRBV12-3/TRBV12-4	17	NA	TRBJ2-3	NA	CASSLGNGLDPRDTQYF	TGTGCCAGCAGTTTGGGTAATGGGCTAGACCCCCGAGATACGCAGTATTTT
TRBV11-2	17	TRBD2	TRBJ2-3	many	CASSLPRGRGGVDTQYF	TGTGCCAGCAGCTTGCCGAGGGGGCGGGGGGGCGTAGATACGCAGTATTTT
TRBV15	14	NA	TRBJ2-1	many	CATSREGPYNEQFF	TGTGCCACCAGCAGAGAGGGCCCCTACAATGAGCAGTTCTTC
TRBV12-3/TRBV12-4	13	NA	TRBJ2-5	NA	CASGQGILETQYF	TGTGCCAGCGGGCAGGGGATCCTAGAGACCCAGTACTTC
TRBV20-1	17	NA	TRBJ1-1	few	CSARPPKLGSMNTEAFF	TGCAGTGCTAGACCGCCTAAACTCGGGAGTATGAACACTGAAGCTTTCTTT
TRBV14	12	NA	TRBJ2-5	many	CASSRLQETQYF	TGTGCCAGCAGCCGATTGCAAGAGACCCAGTACTTC
TRBV12-3/TRBV12-4	12	NA	TRBJ2-5	NA	CASSRRRETQYF	TGTGCCAGCAGCCGGCGGAGGGAGACCCAGTACTTC
TRBV28	15	TRBD2	TRBJ2-7	few	CASRATSGTPYEQYF	TGTGCCAGCAGGGCGACTAGCGGGACCCCCTACGAGCAGTACTTC
TRBV6-6	16	NA	TRBJ1-5	many	CASSRARGGGNQPQHF	TGTGCCAGCAGTAGAGCCAGGGGAGGCGGCAATCAGCCCCAGCATTTT
TRBV5-5	13	NA	TRBJ2-4	NA	CASSSDTPDIQYF	TGTGCCAGCAGCTCGGACACCCCGGACATTCAGTACTTC
TRBV19	12	NA	TRBJ1-2	NA	CASSIPGSGYTF	TGTGCCAGTAGTATTCCGGGTAGCGGCTACACCTTC
TRBV6-2/TRBV6-3	13	NA	TRBJ2-7	NA	CASSWSGTYEQYF	TGTGCCAGCAGTTGGTCGGGGACCTACGAGCAGTACTTC
TRBV29-1	14	TRBD1	TRBJ2-5	many	CSAPGQGLQETQYF	TGCAGCGCCCCGGGACAGGGCCTCCAAGAGACCCAGTACTTC
TRBV6-5	13	NA	TRBJ2-3	few	CASSRGGTDTQYF	TGTGCCAGCAGTCGGGGAGGCACAGATACGCAGTATTTT
TRBV6-4	15	TRBD2	TRBJ2-1	many	CATGLAGAKTNEQFF	TGTGCCACGGGACTAGCGGGAGCGAAGACCAATGAGCAGTTCTTC
TRBV6-4	14	NA	TRBJ2-2	many	CASSSQGSTGELFF	TGTGCCAGCAGTAGCCAGGGGTCAACCGGGGAGCTGTTTTTT
TRBV5-5	14	NA	TRBJ2-2	many	CASSWTLITGELFF	TGTGCCAGCAGCTGGACGTTGATCACCGGGGAGCTGTTTTTT
TRBV5-6	16	TRBD1	TRBJ1-2	many	CASSFEDRGLALGYTF	TGTGCCAGCAGCTTTGAGGACAGGGGGCTTGCGCTGGGCTACACCTTC
TRBV6-5	16	TRBD2	TRBJ2-1	many	CASSYSSSGRYNEQFF	TGTGCCAGCAGTTACTCTTCTAGCGGGAGATACAATGAGCAGTTCTTC
TRBV7-2	16	TRBD1	TRBJ1-5	many	CASSERPTGDNQPQHF	TGTGCCAGCAGCGAACGCCCGACAGGGGACAATCAGCCCCAGCATTTT
TRBV18	11	NA	TRBJ2-5	many	CASSPQEAQYF	TGTGCCAGCTCACCTCAAGAGGCCCAGTACTTC
TRBV12-3/TRBV12-4	13	NA	TRBJ2-5	many	CASSLPPNWAQYF	TGTGCCAGCAGTTTACCCCCGAATTGGGCCCAGTACTTC
TRBV7-9	14	NA	TRBJ2-3	many	CASSLVTGTDTQYF	TGTGCCAGCAGCTTGGTTACCGGCACAGATACGCAGTATTTT
TRBV25-1	15	NA	TRBJ1-6	many	CASSELMTAVSPLHF	TGTGCCAGCAGTGAGCTTATGACGGCTGTCTCACCCCTCCACTTT
TRBV5-1	14	NA	TRBJ1-1	many	CASSLRDRNTEAFF	TGCGCCAGCAGCTTAAGGGACCGGAACACTGAAGCTTTCTTT
TRBV20-1	12	TRBD2	TRBJ2-1	many	CSVRAGGNEQFF	TGCAGTGTCCGAGCGGGGGGAAATGAGCAGTTCTTC
TRBV29-1	10	NA	TRBJ1-1	many	CSVEVTEAFF	TGCAGCGTTGAGGTCACTGAAGCTTTCTTT
TRBV20-1	14	TRBD1	TRBJ1-6	many	CSARRDRGQSPLHF	TGCAGTGCTAGACGGGACAGGGGGCAATCACCCCTCCACTTT
TRBV3-1	15	NA	TRBJ2-7	many	CASSPPPWRPYEQYF	TGTGCCAGCAGCCCTCCGCCTTGGCGGCCCTACGAGCAGTACTTC